The 19 T cell receptor beta chains given below trace back to one sample, sequenced in a study of human T cells and chemical hapten exposure. TCRdb processed the RACE reads anew with MiXCR; each CDR3 protein has one entry. The data hold approximately 88,000 distinct CDR3 sequences, with about an eighth observed a single time. Time point denoted: patch test 3, about 24 weeks after DPC sensitization. Indicated treatment: therapeutic diphenylcyclopropenone sensitization with weekly scalp DPC. Sequencing used whole blood, obtained in connection with sensitization to the hapten diphenylcyclopropenone (DPC). These receptor sequences come from a woman aged 45 to 65 with alopecia areata. Some clones in this sample may be carry-over from other donors' samples.

This clonotype was detected only a few times. The chain combines TRBV3-1 with TRBJ1-1; no definite D call. Trimming shortened V by 3 bases and J by 3 bases, and 14 bases separated the two germline ends. Germline values: CDR1 LGHDT, CDR2 YNNKEL (reference sequence). The CDR3 runs 15 residues. For the CDR3, the DNA is TGTGCCAGCAGCCAGGGTGGCAGTTTCTACACTGAAGCTTTCTTT. Amino acid sequence: CASSQGGSFYTEAFF.

The sample holds many counts of this clonotype. V and J are TRBV10-1 and TRBJ2-2; 8 positions match TRBD2. The CDR3 contains 13 residues. Germline CDR1 WNHNN, CDR2 SYGVQD (reference sequence). V lost 10 bases, J lost 6 bases, and 7 bases stayed unmatched. The CDR3 region has the DNA TGCGCCACCAGCGGGAGCAGGGCCGGGGAGCTGTTTTTT. Protein sequence: CATSGSRAGELFF.

The chain combines TRBV27 with TRBJ2-2, with 8 bases that match TRBD1. V lost 7 bases to trimming and J lost 0 bases; unmatched junction nucleotides: 10. Germline CDR1 reads MNHEY; CDR2 reads SMNVEV (reference sequence). The CDR3 is 17 amino acids. The DNA for the CDR3 is TGTGCCAGCACCCGACAGGGGACCTACGCGAACACCGGGGAGCTGTTTTTT. This translates into CASTRQGTYANTGELFF.

J is TRBJ2-7 and V is TRBV6-2 or TRBV6-3, with TRBD2 matching 8 bases. Germline V CDR1 and CDR2: MNHEY, SVGEGT. With V trimmed by 5 bases and J by 1 base, 10 bases remained unmatched. CDR3 length: 16 amino acids. Here the CDR3 reads CASSDASGSGSYEQYF. CDR3 DNA sequence: TGTGCCAGCAGTGACGCAAGCGGGAGCGGTTCCTACGAGCAGTACTTC.

This clonotype showed up just a few times. V gene TRBV6-5 combines with J gene TRBJ2-1; no definite D call. V lost 2 bases and J 9 bases, leaving 5 bases between the germline ends. CDR3 length: 11 amino acids. CDR1 MNHEY and CDR2 SVGAGI come from the germline V gene. The CDR3: CASSYQSEQFF. The CDR3 DNA reads as TGTGCCAGCAGTTACCAGTCTGAGCAGTTCTTC.

This chain uses TRBV27 with TRBJ1-2; maybe TRBD1 (6 bases). Germline CDR1 MNHEY, CDR2 SMNVEV (reference sequence). There are 14 residues in the CDR3. V lost 4 bases to trimming and J lost 5 bases, with 14 bases between them. The CDR3 DNA is TGTGCCAGCAGTTCCCGCGGACAGCAATATGGCTACACCTTC. Protein product: CASSSRGQQYGYTF.

In its sample, this clonotype was seen a few times. The chain has TRBV2 and TRBJ2-7; D is unclear. The ends were cut back, 8 bases at V and 2 bases at J, with 4 bases in the middle. Per germline, CDR1 SNHLY and CDR2 FYNNEI. CDR3 size: 10 residues. CDR3: CASGAYEQYF. DNA of the CDR3: TGTGCCAGCGGTGCCTACGAGCAGTACTTC. Drawing the rest from reference TRBV2 and TRBJ2-7, the complete variable domain is EPEVTQTPSHQVTQMGQEVILRCVPISNHLYFYWYRQILGQKVEFLVSFYNNEISEKSEIFDDQFSVERPDGSNFTLKIRSTKLEDSAMYFCASGAYEQYFGPGTRLTVT.

This clonotype was seen ten or more times. The rearrangement links TRBV20-1 to TRBJ1-1, with D perhaps TRBD1 (5 bases). Per germline, CDR1 DFQATT and CDR2 SNEGSKA (reference sequence). V was pared by 7 bases and J by 5 bases, with 17 bases between. This CDR3 region has 13 residues. CDR3 loop: CSGTWGKGTEAFF. The DNA for the CDR3 is TGCAGTGGCACGTGGGGGAAAGGAACTGAAGCTTTCTTT.

There are a few counts of this clonotype. The chain employs TRBV7-8 and TRBJ2-7, with D perhaps matching TRBD1 (6 bases). Trimming shortened V by 4 bases and J by 4 bases, and 11 bases separated the two germline ends. CDR1 and CDR2 from the germline V gene are SGHVS and FQNEAQ. The CDR3 has 13 amino acids. The CDR3 bases are TGTGCCAGCAGCTCCCGGGACAAATACGAGCAGTACTTC. It yields the protein CASSSRDKYEQYF.

J is TRBJ1-2 and V is TRBV29-1, with TRBD1 identical over 9 bases. This CDR3 has 13 amino acids. J gave up 8 bases and V 3 bases, and 7 bases lay outside the gene matches. Germline V CDR1 and CDR2: SQVTM, ANQGSEA. In DNA, the CDR3 is TGCAGCGTTGACGATCGGACAGGGGCGGGCTACACCTTC. This translates into CSVDDRTGAGYTF.

V usage is TRBV20-1 and J usage is TRBJ2-7, with unresolved D. Germline V gives CDR1 DFQATT, CDR2 SNEGSKA (reference sequence). This CDR3 contains 12 residues. Trimming pared 4 bases from V and 0 bases from J, leaving 7 bases between. CDR3 bases: TGCAGTGCTACCATAGACTCCTACGAGCAGTACTTC. This codes for CSATIDSYEQYF.

This clonotype was picked up many times. This sequence joins TRBV29-1 and TRBJ2-6; weak D call: TRBD1 (6 bases). Between the trimmed V and J ends, which lost 2 bases and 0 bases, there was a span of 11 bases. CDR3 length: 16 amino acids. Germline lookup yields CDR1 SQVTM and CDR2 ANQGSEA. The CDR3: CSVERDIDSGANVLTF. The CDR3 DNA is TGCAGCGTTGAAAGGGACATTGACTCTGGGGCCAACGTCCTGACTTTC.

This clonotype was seen repeatedly, ten times or more. The chain links TRBV7-3 to TRBJ2-3; 9 nucleotides align to TRBD1. J lost 4 bases, V lost 6 bases, and 8 bases had no gene match. Per germline, CDR1 SGHTA and CDR2 FQGTGA. CDR3 length: 15 amino acids. CDR3 bases: TGTGCCAGCAGTATAGGGGGACAGGGACCAGATACGCAGTATTTT. Translated, it gives CASSIGGQGPDTQYF.

This clonotype was counted between two and nine times. CDR3 in amino acids: CASSPGLALPKFF. Written as DNA, the CDR3 is TGTGCCAGCAGCCCCGGACTAGCCCTCCCTAAGTTCTTC. The rearrangement uses TRBV3-1 and TRBJ2-1; 8 nucleotides line up with TRBD2. The V segment lost 4 bases and the J segment 14 bases; nucleotides outside the gene matches: 10. Germline values: CDR1 LGHDT, CDR2 YNNKEL (reference sequence). This CDR3 spans 13 amino acids.

The rearrangement links TRBV21-1 to TRBJ2-7; the table's D call TRBD1 went unverified against the DNA. TRBV21-1 counts as a pseudogene. The CDR3 has 14 amino acids. The CDR3 DNA is TGTGCCAGCAGCCGCCGGGACGGGTCCTACGAGCAGTACTTC. Its protein is CASSRRDGSYEQYF.

This clonotype was observed at least ten times. This chain connects TRBV20-1 to TRBJ2-7, with 7 nucleotides matching TRBD2. With 3 bases clipped from V and 0 bases from J, the junction kept 5 bases outside the gene matches. Looked up from germline, CDR1 is DFQATT and CDR2 is SNEGSKA (reference sequence). The CDR3 length is 14 residues. This CDR3 is CSARGGTLSYEQYF. The CDR3 nucleotides read TGCAGTGCTAGGGGGGGGACCCTCTCCTACGAGCAGTACTTC.

The chain combines TRBV29-1 with TRBJ1-4, with D possibly being TRBD1 (5 bases). V was pared by 6 bases and J by 5 bases, with 13 bases between. The CDR3 is 13 amino acids. The germline gives CDR1 SQVTM, CDR2 ANQGSEA. DNA of the CDR3: TGCAGCGTGAGGGACCGCAGGAATGAAAAACTGTTTTTT. It codes for CSVRDRRNEKLFF.

The chain is built from TRBV13 and TRBJ2-2; the D call may be TRBD1 or TRBD2 (5 bases each). V lost 3 bases and J 9 bases, leaving 17 bases between the germline ends. The CDR3 is 15 residues long. Germline CDR1 reads PRHDT; CDR2 reads FYEKMQ (reference sequence). This CDR3 reads CASSFYRDQGRELFF. The CDR3 DNA follows: TGTGCCAGCAGCTTTTATCGGGACCAAGGCCGGGAGCTGTTTTTT.

The chain joins TRBV2 to TRBJ2-2; D is possibly TRBD1 (5 bases). Trimming removed 6 bases at V and 7 bases at J, with 9 bases between. Germline CDR1 SNHLY, CDR2 FYNNEI. The length of the CDR3 is 12 residues. In DNA form, the CDR3 reads TGTGCCAGCAGCCGACAGATCGGGGAGCTGTTTTTT. As protein: CASSRQIGELFF.